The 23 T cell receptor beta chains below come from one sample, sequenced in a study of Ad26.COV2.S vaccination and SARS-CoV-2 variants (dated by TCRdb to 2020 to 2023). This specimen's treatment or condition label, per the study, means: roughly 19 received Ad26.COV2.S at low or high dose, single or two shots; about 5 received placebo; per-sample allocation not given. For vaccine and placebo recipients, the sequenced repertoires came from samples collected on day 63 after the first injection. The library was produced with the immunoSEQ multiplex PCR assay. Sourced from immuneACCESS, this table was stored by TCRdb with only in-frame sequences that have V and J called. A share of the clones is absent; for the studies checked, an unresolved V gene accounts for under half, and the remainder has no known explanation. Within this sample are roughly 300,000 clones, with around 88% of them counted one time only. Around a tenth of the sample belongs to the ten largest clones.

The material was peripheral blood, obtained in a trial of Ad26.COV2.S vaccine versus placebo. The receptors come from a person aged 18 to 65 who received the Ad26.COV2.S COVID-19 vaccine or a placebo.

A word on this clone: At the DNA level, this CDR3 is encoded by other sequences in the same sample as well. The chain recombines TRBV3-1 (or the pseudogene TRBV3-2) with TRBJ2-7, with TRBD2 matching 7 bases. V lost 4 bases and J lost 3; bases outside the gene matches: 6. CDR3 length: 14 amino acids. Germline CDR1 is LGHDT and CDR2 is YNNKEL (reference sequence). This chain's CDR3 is CASSRGGSGYEQYF. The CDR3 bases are TGTGCCAGCAGCCGGGGAGGGTCCGGCTACGAGCAGTACTTC.

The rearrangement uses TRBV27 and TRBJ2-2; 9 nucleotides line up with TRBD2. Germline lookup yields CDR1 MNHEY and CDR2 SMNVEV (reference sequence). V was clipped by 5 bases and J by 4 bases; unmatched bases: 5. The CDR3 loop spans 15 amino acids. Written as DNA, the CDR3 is TGTGCCAGCAGTGTGGGACTAGCAGGCACCGGGGAGCTGTTTTTT. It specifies CASSVGLAGTGELFF.

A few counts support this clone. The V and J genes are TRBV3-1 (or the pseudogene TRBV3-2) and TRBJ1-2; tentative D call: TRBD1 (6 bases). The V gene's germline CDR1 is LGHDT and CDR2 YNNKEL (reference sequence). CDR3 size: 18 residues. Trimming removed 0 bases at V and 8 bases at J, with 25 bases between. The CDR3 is CASSQELKQGVAGKGYTF. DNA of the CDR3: TGTGCCAGCAGCCAAGAACTCAAACAGGGCGTCGCTGGGAAGGGCTACACCTTC.

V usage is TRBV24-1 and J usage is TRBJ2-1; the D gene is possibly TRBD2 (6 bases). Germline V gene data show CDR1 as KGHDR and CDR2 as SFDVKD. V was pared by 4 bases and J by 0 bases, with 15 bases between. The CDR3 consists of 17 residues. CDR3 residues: CATSDLGGFNSYNEQFF. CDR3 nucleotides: TGTGCCACCAGTGACCTCGGGGGATTTAACTCCTACAATGAGCAGTTCTTC.

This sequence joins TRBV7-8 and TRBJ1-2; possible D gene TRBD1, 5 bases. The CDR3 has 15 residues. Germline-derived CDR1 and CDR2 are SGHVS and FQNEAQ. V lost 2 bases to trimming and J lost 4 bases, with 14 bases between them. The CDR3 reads CASSLRRGEGYGYTF. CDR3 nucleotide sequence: TGTGCCAGCAGCTTAAGGCGGGGGGAGGGCTATGGCTACACCTTC. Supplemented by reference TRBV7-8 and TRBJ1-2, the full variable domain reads GAGVSQSPRYKVAKRGQDVALRCDPISGHVSLFWYQQALGQGPEFLTYFQNEAQLDKSGLPSDRFFAERPEGSVSTLKIQRTQQEDSAVYLCASSLRRGEGYGYTFGSGTRLTVV.

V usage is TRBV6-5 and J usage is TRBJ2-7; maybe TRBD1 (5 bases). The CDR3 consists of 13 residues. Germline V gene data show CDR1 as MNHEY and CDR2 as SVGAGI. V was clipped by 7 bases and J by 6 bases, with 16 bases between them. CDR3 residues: CASTSLGQGEQYF. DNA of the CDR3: TGTGCCAGCACTTCCCTGGGGCAGGGCGAGCAGTACTTC.

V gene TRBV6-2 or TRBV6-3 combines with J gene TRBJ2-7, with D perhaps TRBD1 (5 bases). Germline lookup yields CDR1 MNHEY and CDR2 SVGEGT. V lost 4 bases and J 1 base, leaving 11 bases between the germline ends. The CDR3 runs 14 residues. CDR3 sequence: CASSSLRQSYEQYF. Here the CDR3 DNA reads TGTGCCAGCAGTTCCCTGAGACAGTCCTACGAGCAGTACTTC.

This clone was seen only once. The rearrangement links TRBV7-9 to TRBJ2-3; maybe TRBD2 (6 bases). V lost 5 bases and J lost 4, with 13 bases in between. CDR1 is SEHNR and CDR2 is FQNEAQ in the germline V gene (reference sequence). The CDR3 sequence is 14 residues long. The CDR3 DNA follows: TGTGCCAGCAGCCTCCGGACTACCCCAGATACGCAGTATTTT. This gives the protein CASSLRTTPDTQYF. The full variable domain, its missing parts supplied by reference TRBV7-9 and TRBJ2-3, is DTGVSQNPRHKITKRGQNVTFRCDPISEHNRLYWYRQTLGQGPEFLTYFQNEAQLEKSRLLSDRFSAERPKGSFSTLEIQRTEQGDSAMYLCASSLRTTPDTQYFGPGTRLTVL.

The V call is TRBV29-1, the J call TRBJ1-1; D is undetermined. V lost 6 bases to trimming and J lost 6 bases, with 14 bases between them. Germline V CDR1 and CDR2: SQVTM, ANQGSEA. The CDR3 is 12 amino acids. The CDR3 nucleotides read TGCAGCGTCCGGGCCGTAGACCCTGAAGCTTTCTTT. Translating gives CSVRAVDPEAFF.

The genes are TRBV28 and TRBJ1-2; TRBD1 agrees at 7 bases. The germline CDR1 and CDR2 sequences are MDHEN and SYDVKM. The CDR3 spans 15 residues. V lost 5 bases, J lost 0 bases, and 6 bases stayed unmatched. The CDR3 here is CASSNTGTANYGYTF. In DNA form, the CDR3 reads TGTGCCAGCAGTAATACCGGGACAGCTAACTATGGCTACACCTTC.

The chain's CDR3 is CASSLDIIGGGYGYTF. The CDR3 DNA follows: TGTGCCAGCAGCTTAGATATTATAGGGGGAGGCTATGGCTACACCTTC. The chain recombines TRBV7-9 with TRBJ1-2, with D tentatively TRBD1 (6 bases). Germline loops: CDR1 SEHNR, CDR2 FQNEAQ (reference sequence). The CDR3 is 16 residues long. Deletions cut 1 base from V and 4 bases from J, with 16 bases between.

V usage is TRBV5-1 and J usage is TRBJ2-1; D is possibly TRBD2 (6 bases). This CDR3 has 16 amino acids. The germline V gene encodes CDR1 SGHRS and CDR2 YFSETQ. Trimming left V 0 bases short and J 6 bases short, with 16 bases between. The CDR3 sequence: CASSLASAGWGNEQFF. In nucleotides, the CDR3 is TGCGCCAGCAGCTTGGCGTCGGCGGGGTGGGGCAATGAGCAGTTCTTC.

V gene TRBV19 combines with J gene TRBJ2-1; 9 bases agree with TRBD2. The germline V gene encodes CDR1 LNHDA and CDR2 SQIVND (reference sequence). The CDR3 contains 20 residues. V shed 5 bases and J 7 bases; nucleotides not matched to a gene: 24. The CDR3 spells CASSLRTGRSRLADSNEQFF. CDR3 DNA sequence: TGTGCCAGTAGTCTAAGGACAGGCCGATCGCGACTAGCGGACTCTAATGAGCAGTTCTTC.

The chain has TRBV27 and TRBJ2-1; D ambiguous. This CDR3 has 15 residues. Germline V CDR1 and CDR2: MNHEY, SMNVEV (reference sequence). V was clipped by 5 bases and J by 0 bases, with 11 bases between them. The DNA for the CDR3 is TGTGCCAGCAGTATTGGGTGGAGCTCCTACAATGAGCAGTTCTTC. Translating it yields CASSIGWSSYNEQFF.

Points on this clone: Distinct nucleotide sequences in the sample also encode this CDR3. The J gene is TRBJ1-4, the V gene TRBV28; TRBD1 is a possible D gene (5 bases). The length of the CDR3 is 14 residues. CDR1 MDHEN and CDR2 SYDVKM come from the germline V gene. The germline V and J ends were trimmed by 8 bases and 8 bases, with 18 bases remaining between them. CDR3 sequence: CASSPTGGREKLFF. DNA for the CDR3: TGTGCCAGCTCTCCTACGGGGGGACGGGAAAAACTGTTTTTT.

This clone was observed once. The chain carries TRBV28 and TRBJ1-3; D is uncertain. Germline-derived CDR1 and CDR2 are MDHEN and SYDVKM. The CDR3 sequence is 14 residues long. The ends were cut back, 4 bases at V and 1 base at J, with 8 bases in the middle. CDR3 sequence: CASSWVDSGNTIYF. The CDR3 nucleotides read TGTGCCAGCAGTTGGGTTGATTCTGGAAACACCATATATTTT.

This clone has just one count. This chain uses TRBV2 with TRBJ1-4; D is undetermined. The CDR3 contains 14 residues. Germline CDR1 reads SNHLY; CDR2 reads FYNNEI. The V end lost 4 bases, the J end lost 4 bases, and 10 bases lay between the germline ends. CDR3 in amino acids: CASSGTVDNEKLFF. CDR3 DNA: TGTGCCAGCAGTGGGACGGTGGATAATGAAAAACTGTTTTTT. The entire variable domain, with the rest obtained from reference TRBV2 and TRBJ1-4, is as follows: EPEVTQTPSHQVTQMGQEVILRCVPISNHLYFYWYRQILGQKVEFLVSFYNNEISEKSEIFDDQFSVERPDGSNFTLKIRSTKLEDSAMYFCASSGTVDNEKLFFGSGTQLSVL.

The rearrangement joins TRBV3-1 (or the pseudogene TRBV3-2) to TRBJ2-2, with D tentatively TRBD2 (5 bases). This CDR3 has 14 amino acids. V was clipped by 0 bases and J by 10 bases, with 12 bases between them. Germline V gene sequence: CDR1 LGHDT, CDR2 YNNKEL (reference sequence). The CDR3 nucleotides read TGTGCCAGCAGCCAAGATGGACTCAATCAGGAGCTGTTTTTT. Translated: CASSQDGLNQELFF.

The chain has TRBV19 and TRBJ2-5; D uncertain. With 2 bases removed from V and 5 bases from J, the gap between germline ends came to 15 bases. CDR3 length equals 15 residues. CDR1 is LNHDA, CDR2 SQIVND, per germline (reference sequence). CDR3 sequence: CASSISILERETQYF. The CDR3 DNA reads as TGTGCCAGTAGTATATCCATCCTGGAACGGGAGACCCAGTACTTC.

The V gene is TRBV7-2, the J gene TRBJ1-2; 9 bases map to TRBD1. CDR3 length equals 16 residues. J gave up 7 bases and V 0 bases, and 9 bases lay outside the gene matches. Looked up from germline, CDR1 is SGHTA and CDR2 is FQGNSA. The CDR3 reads CASSLASPGQGTGYTF. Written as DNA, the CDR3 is TGTGCCAGCAGCTTAGCTTCCCCGGGACAGGGAACTGGCTACACCTTC.

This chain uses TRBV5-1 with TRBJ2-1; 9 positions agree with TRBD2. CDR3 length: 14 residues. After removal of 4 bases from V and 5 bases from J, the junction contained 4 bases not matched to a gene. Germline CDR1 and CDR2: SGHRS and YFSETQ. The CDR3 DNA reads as TGCGCCAGCAGCCCGACTAGCGGACACAATGAGCAGTTCTTC. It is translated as CASSPTSGHNEQFF.

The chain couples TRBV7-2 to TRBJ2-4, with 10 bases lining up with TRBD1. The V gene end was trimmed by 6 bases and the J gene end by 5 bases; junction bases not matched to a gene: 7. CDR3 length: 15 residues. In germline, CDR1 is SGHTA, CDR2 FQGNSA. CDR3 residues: CASRAAGTGENIQYF. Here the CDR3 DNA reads TGTGCCAGCAGGGCAGCAGGGACAGGGGAAAACATTCAGTACTTC.

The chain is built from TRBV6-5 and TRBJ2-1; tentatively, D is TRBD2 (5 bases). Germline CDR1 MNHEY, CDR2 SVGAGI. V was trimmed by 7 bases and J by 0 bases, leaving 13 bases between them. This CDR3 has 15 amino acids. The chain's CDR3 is CASKLRGSSYNEQFF. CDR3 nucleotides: TGTGCCAGCAAGCTACGAGGGAGCTCCTACAATGAGCAGTTCTTC.